Listed here is a single TCR beta chain. Its antigen is unidentified. These data belong to a study of shared clonotypes between healthy human individuals. Genomic DNA from each subset was divided evenly over several immunoSEQ plates. The assay was immunoSEQ multiplex PCR, and TCRdb's table has in-frame clones only and misses some. The data hold a few million clones, with over 90% observed a single time. Whole-study results and caveats: Among several donors, around 5% of naive CD4 clonotypes were found in common.

Looked up from germline, CDR1 is KGHSH and CDR2 is LQKENI. V lost 3 bases and J lost 9; bases outside the gene matches: 7. The CDR3 length is 15 residues. The sequenced sample consisted of naive CD4+ T cells from PBMCs. The subset: CD45RA+ positively selected. The sequence came from a man between 18 and 35 years old in good health. Some clones in this sample may be carry-over from other donors' samples. The rearrangement uses TRBV18 and TRBJ2-7; 14 nucleotides line up with TRBD2. In DNA, the CDR3 is TGTGCCAGCTCACCGGGACTAGCGGGAGACGTGGGGCAGTACTTC. Protein sequence: CASSPGLAGDVGQYF.